This entry features one T cell receptor (beta chain) sequence. Antigen: not known. The data are from a study of cytomegalovirus exposure and HLA in healthy donors. Study findings and constraints: Previous analysis showed most TCR beta V segments were productive about 87% or about 30% of the time. From TCR beta sequences, most subjects' HLA-A and HLA-B alleles were reportedly predicted accurately. Most TCR sequences proved rare, with some public TCRs found in many donors.

Primers included in the PCR were 60 Vbeta and 13 Jbeta primers. Data came from immunoSEQ multiplex PCR; TCRdb stores just in-frame clones and leaves some out. The table includes 90,000 to 120,000 clones, roughly 80% detected once. After removal of 5 bases from V and 5 bases from J, the junction contained 5 bases not matched to a gene. Germline CDR1 is SGHVS and CDR2 is FNYEAQ. The CDR3 has 13 amino acids. Sequenced input: PBMCs. The V gene is TRBV7-6, the J gene TRBJ1-2; TRBD1 matches 7 bases. This TCR was recovered from a man between 25 and 39 years old in good health and CMV-seronegative. The CDR3: CASSPGTVYGYTF. As DNA, the CDR3 is TGTGCCAGCAGCCCCGGGACAGTTTATGGCTACACCTTC.